Listed below are T cell receptor beta chains from one sample, sequenced in a study of T cells in Graves' hyperthyroidism and ophthalmopathy. TCRdb processed the multiplex PCR reads anew with MiXCR; each CDR3 protein has one entry. The data show fewer than 350,000 distinct CDR3 sequences, 15% to 20% seen once. What was sequenced was blood. These receptors all stem from a woman aged 45-65 years with Graves' hyperthyroidism. Each CDR3 is given with its conserved first and last residue. Each record gives: D gene, V gene, J gene, clone size, CDR3 DNA, CDR3 protein. A D gene is named only where the DNA matches it firmly. Size values are once, few and many counts, or a class for expanded clones, and some rows have none.

.,TRBV7-6,TRBJ1-2,.,TGTGCCAGCAGCCAAGGCCAGGACCATGGCTACACCTTC,CASSQGQDHGYTF
.,TRBV6-1,TRBJ2-1,few,TGTGCCACCTTCTCATACAATGAGCAGTTCTTC,CATFSYNEQFF
TRBD2,TRBV4-1,TRBJ2-3,.,TGCGCCAGCAGCCAAGATATGGGGGGGTTAAGCACAGATACGCAGTATTTT,CASSQDMGGLSTDTQYF
.,TRBV5-1,TRBJ2-5,.,TGTCCCAGCAGGGACGGGCCCTCGGTGGACCAGTACTTC,CPSRDGPSVDQYF
.,TRBV20-1,TRBJ2-4,.,TGCAGTGCTAGTGGGGGGGGGCAGTTCAAGTTAGCCAAAAACATTCAGTACTTC,CSASGGGQFKLAKNIQYF
.,TRBV7-2,TRBJ2-1,many,TGTGCCAGCAGCTTAGATTCGGGAACCTACAATGAGCAGTTCTTC,CASSLDSGTYNEQFF
.,TRBV6-1,TRBJ1-1,.,TGTGCCAGCAGTGGAACAGGTGTCACTGAAGCTTTCTTT,CASSGTGVTEAFF
.,TRBV10-1,TRBJ1-2,few,TGCGCCAGCCTCAACTATGGCTACACCTTC,CASLNYGYTF
.,TRBV6-1,TRBJ1-2,many,TGTGCCAGCAGCAGCTTTGGAACGGAGAACTATGGCTACACCTTC,CASSSFGTENYGYTF
.,TRBV6-1,TRBJ1-2,many,TGTGCCAGCAGTGAAGTAGGAAGCTATGGCTACACCTTC,CASSEVGSYGYTF
.,TRBV11-2,TRBJ1-1,.,TGTGCCAGCAGCCCCAAATTGACGGTGAGATTGAACACTGAAGCTTTCTTT,CASSPKLTVRLNTEAFF
.,TRBV6-1,TRBJ1-5,.,TGTGCCAGCGGGCAACGGGGGGCAAGTCACCAGCCCCAGCATTTT,CASGQRGASHQPQHF
.,TRBV5-5,TRBJ1-2,.,TGTGCCAGCACCCCCCATCTGGGGGCAGGTGGCTACACCTTC,CASTPHLGAGGYTF
TRBD1,TRBV20-1,TRBJ1-5,.,TGCAGTGCTAGAGGGGGGGTGCCCGGGACAGGGGGCCAGCCCCAGCATTTT,CSARGGVPGTGGQPQHF
TRBD2,TRBV6-5,TRBJ2-2,few,TGTGCCAGCAGTTCCGATTGGGAGGGCACCGGGGAGCTGTTTTTT,CASSSDWEGTGELFF
.,TRBV12-3/TRBV12-4,TRBJ1-1,many,TGTGCCAGCAGCCTGCAGGGAGACACTGAAGCTTTCTTT,CASSLQGDTEAFF